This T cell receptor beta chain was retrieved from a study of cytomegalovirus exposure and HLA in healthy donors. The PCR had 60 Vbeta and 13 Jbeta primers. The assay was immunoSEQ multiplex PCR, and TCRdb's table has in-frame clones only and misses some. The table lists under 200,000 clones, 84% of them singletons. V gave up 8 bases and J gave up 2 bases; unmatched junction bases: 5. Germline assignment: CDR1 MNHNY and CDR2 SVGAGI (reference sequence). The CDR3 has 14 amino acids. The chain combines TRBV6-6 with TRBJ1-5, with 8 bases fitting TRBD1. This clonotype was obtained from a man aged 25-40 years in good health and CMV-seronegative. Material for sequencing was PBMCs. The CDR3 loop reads CASRTGGGNQPQHF. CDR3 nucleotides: TGTGCCAGCCGTACAGGGGGAGGCAATCAGCCCCAGCATTTT.